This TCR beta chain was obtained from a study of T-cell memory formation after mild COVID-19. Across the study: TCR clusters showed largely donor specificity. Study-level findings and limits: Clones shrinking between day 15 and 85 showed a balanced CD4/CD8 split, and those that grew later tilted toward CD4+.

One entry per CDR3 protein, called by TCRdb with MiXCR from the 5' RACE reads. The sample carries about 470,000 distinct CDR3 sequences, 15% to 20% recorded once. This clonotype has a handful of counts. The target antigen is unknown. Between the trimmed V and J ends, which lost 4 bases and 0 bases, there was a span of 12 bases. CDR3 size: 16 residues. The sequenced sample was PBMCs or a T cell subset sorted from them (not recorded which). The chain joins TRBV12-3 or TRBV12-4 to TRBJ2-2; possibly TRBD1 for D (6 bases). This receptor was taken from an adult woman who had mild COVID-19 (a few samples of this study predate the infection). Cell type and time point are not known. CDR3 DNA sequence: TGTGCCAGCAGTTGGACAGTCGTTGCGAACACCGGGGAGCTGTTTTTT. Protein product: CASSWTVVANTGELFF.